The source of this TCR beta chain is a study of response to subunit inactivated influenza vaccine. Study-wide results and limits: The authors put forward the suggestion that each seasonal influenza vaccination may bring in only a limited number of new T cells.

Each CDR3 protein is one row after TCRdb ran MiXCR on the RT-PCR reads. The repertoire holds more than 450,000 distinct CDR3 sequences, with roughly 12% as singletons. CDR3 size: 14 residues. CDR1 and CDR2 (germline): DFQATT, SNEGSKA (reference sequence). In the case of this clonotype: No antigen is known for it. The junction does not match germline at one end; this may be a read error.

The V and J genes are TRBV20-1 and TRBJ2-1; no definite D call. The sequences come from PBMCs from blood, collected on the day of vaccination. The sequence derives from a man in his forties or fifties who received an inactivated influenza vaccine. CDR3 sequence (DNA): TGCAGTGCTGGAGACCGAAGCTCCTACAATGAGCAGTTCTTC. This translates into CSAGDRSSYNEQFF.